Each of the 30 T cell receptor beta chains below was sequenced from the same sample in a study of cytomegalovirus exposure and HLA in healthy donors. The PCR used 60 Vbeta and 13 Jbeta primers. Libraries were prepared by immunoSEQ multiplex PCR; TCRdb keeps only in-frame clonotypes and omits some of them. The sample lists under 150,000 clones, around 82% seen once, with about 6.6% in the top ten. Specimen: PBMCs. The receptors were sampled from a woman in her forties in good health and CMV-seropositive.

The chain is built from TRBV6-5 and TRBJ1-2; 7 nucleotides align to TRBD1. V was pared by 6 bases and J by 5 bases, with 12 bases of the junction left unmatched. Germline loops: CDR1 MNHEY, CDR2 SVGAGI. The CDR3 totals 15 residues. The CDR3 loop is CASRWTGSGPYGYTF. The DNA for the CDR3 is TGTGCCAGCAGATGGACAGGATCGGGGCCATATGGCTACACCTTC.

This clone appeared a single time. The chain joins TRBV5-1 to TRBJ2-1; 12 nucleotides align to TRBD2. Per the germline V gene, CDR1 is SGHRS and CDR2 is YFSETQ. V shed 4 bases and J 5 bases; nucleotides not matched to a gene: 4. This CDR3 region has 15 residues. CDR3 in DNA: TGCGCCAGCAGCATACTAGCGGGAGGAAACAATGAGCAGTTCTTC. Amino acids: CASSILAGGNNEQFF.

This clone was seen more than once but under ten times. The chain uses TRBV13 and TRBJ1-1; the D gene is possibly TRBD1 (5 bases). Trimming took 1 base from V and 0 from J, leaving 9 bases between them. This CDR3 has 15 residues. Germline V gene lookup returns CDR1 PRHDT and CDR2 FYEKMQ (reference sequence). The CDR3 DNA follows: TGTGCCAGCAGCTTAGTGACAGACATGAACACTGAAGCTTTCTTT. The encoded protein is CASSLVTDMNTEAFF.

The rearrangement joins TRBV7-2 to TRBJ1-5, with a weak D call TRBD1 (5 bases). The germline V and J ends were trimmed by 6 bases and 4 bases, with 10 bases remaining between them. CDR3 length equals 13 residues. In germline, CDR1 is SGHTA, CDR2 FQGNSA. This chain's CDR3 is CASSSRQNQPQHF. The CDR3 bases are TGTGCCAGCAGTTCAAGACAGAATCAGCCCCAGCATTTT.

This clone was seen only a few times. The chain combines TRBV28 with TRBJ1-3, with no clear D. Germline CDR1 reads MDHEN; CDR2 reads SYDVKM. Trimming left V 3 bases short and J 0 bases short, with 6 bases between. The CDR3 length is 14 residues. The CDR3 DNA reads as TGTGCCAGCAGTTTTGGCAGCTCTGGAAACACCATATATTTT. Amino acid sequence: CASSFGSSGNTIYF.

The chain combines TRBV30 with TRBJ2-4; the D gene is possibly TRBD2 (5 bases). V lost 0 bases to trimming and J lost 1 base, with 7 bases between them. Germline assignment: CDR1 GTSNPN and CDR2 SVGIG (reference sequence). The CDR3 is made up of 14 amino acids. The CDR3 DNA reads TGTGCCTGGAGTGTAAGAGGGGCCAAAAACATTCAGTACTTC. Protein: CAWSVRGAKNIQYF.

The rearrangement joins TRBV6-4 to TRBJ2-1; TRBD2 might be the D (6 bases). The CDR3 is made up of 15 amino acids. V shed 7 bases and J shed 1 base, with 14 bases lying between them. Germline V gene lookup returns CDR1 MRHNA and CDR2 SNTAGT. DNA for the CDR3: TGTGCCAGCAAGTCGATGGCGGGGTCCTACAATGAGCAGTTCTTC. Amino acid sequence: CASKSMAGSYNEQFF.

DNA of the CDR3: TGTGCCAGCAGATTTCACAGGGGGGGCACTGAAGCTTTCTTT. It yields the protein CASRFHRGGTEAFF. The V gene is TRBV2, the J gene TRBJ1-1; 8 nucleotides align to TRBD1. Trimming at V came to 6 bases and at J to 4 bases, leaving 7 bases not matched to a gene. The CDR3 sequence is 14 residues long. Germline assignment: CDR1 SNHLY and CDR2 FYNNEI.

This clone appeared a few times. The V and J genes are TRBV6-5 and TRBJ1-6; D gene uncertain. Trimming left V 0 bases short and J 8 bases short, with 11 bases between. Germline CDR1 is MNHEY and CDR2 is SVGAGI. The CDR3 loop spans 15 amino acids. In DNA form, the CDR3 reads TGTGCCAGCAGTTACTCGAGGACTTCCGATTCACCCCTCCACTTT. This translates into CASSYSRTSDSPLHF.

The V gene is TRBV7-9, the J gene TRBJ2-6; a weak D match, TRBD2 (6 bases). The length of the CDR3 is 15 residues. Trimming removed 2 bases at V and 2 bases at J, with 7 bases between. Germline V gives CDR1 SEHNR, CDR2 FQNEAQ (reference sequence). In DNA form, the CDR3 reads TGTGCCAGCAGCTTACGGGGGACTGGGGCCAACGTCCTGACTTTC. It codes for CASSLRGTGANVLTF.

The chain recombines TRBV11-3 with TRBJ2-6; tentative D call: TRBD2 (6 bases). The CDR3 covers 19 residues. Germline lookup yields CDR1 SGHNT and CDR2 YENEEA. V gave up 5 bases and J gave up 1 base, with 21 bases separating them. CDR3 residues: CASSPGFGSILSGANVLTF. The CDR3 bases are TGTGCCAGCAGCCCAGGATTCGGGAGCATACTTTCTGGGGCCAACGTCCTGACTTTC.

The V gene is TRBV5-1, the J gene TRBJ1-1; 8 bases are a match to TRBD1. J gave up 8 bases and V 1 base, and 7 bases lay outside the gene matches. Germline lookup yields CDR1 SGHRS and CDR2 YFSETQ. The CDR3 extends over 14 amino acids. CDR3 sequence reads: CASSLWTGHAEAFF. CDR3 sequence (DNA): TGCGCCAGCAGCTTGTGGACAGGGCACGCCGAAGCTTTCTTT.

The chain couples TRBV28 to TRBJ2-2, with 7 bases fitting TRBD2. The ends lost 7 bases at V and 6 bases at J; junction bases unmatched: 17. The CDR3 consists of 17 residues. Germline V gene lookup returns CDR1 MDHEN and CDR2 SYDVKM. CDR3 DNA sequence: TGTGCCAGCACCCCTGCGGGAGAGGCCCTAGGGGCCGGGGAGCTGTTTTTT. Translated, it gives CASTPAGEALGAGELFF.

This clone was picked up a small number of times. This chain connects TRBV7-9 to TRBJ1-5, with 7 bases matching TRBD1. Losses at the gene ends were 5 bases for V and 6 bases for J; bases not matched to a gene: 13. The CDR3 length is 16 residues. Germline V gene sequence: CDR1 SEHNR, CDR2 FQNEAQ (reference sequence). The CDR3 protein is CASSHSDREDFQPQHF. In DNA form, the CDR3 reads TGTGCCAGCAGCCATTCCGACAGGGAGGATTTTCAGCCCCAGCATTTT. The full variable domain, its missing parts supplied by reference TRBV7-9 and TRBJ1-5, is DTGVSQNPRHKITKRGQNVTFRCDPISEHNRLYWYRQTLGQGPEFLTYFQNEAQLEKSRLLSDRFSAERPKGSFSTLEIQRTEQGDSAMYLCASSHSDREDFQPQHFGDGTRLSIL.

The genes are TRBV19 and TRBJ2-4; 10 nucleotides match TRBD2. The CDR3 is 14 residues long. V lost 3 bases to trimming and J lost 7 bases; unmatched junction nucleotides: 3. Germline values: CDR1 LNHDA, CDR2 SQIVND (reference sequence). The CDR3 here is CASSMGLAINIQYF. Here the CDR3 DNA reads TGTGCCAGTAGTATGGGACTAGCGATCAACATTCAGTACTTC.

The chain recombines TRBV2 with TRBJ2-3, with a possible D match to TRBD2 (5 bases). Germline lookup yields CDR1 SNHLY and CDR2 FYNNEI. V was pared by 4 bases and J by 4 bases, with 9 bases between. CDR3 length: 13 residues. The CDR3, as DNA: TGTGCCAGCAGTGGGAGCGGTGCAGATACGCAGTATTTT. It specifies CASSGSGADTQYF.

Here the CDR3 reads CASNRRDSSYNEQFF. As DNA, the CDR3 is TGTGCCAGCAACCGCCGGGACTCCTCCTACAATGAGCAGTTCTTC. V and J are TRBV6-6 and TRBJ2-1, with D possibly TRBD2 on 6 matching bases. The CDR3 is 15 amino acids. V was clipped by 7 bases and J by 0 bases, with 13 bases between them. Germline CDR1 reads MNHNY; CDR2 reads SVGAGI (reference sequence).

The V gene is TRBV2, the J gene TRBJ2-5; the match to TRBD2 covers 8 bases. The ends lost 8 bases at V and 3 bases at J; junction bases unmatched: 8. This CDR3 is 14 amino acids long. Germline CDR1 reads SNHLY; CDR2 reads FYNNEI. In DNA form, the CDR3 reads TGTGCCAGCCTTGAGCGGGAGTGGGAAGAGACCCAGTACTTC. This gives the protein CASLEREWEETQYF.

Here the CDR3 DNA reads TGTGCCAGTAAACCGGGACAGGGGGCCAACTACGAGCAGTACTTC. It yields the protein CASKPGQGANYEQYF. V and J are TRBV19 and TRBJ2-7, with TRBD1 identical over 12 bases. The CDR3 sequence is 15 residues long. Trimming cost V 7 bases and J 3 bases; bases outside gene matches: 7. Germline CDR1 reads LNHDA; CDR2 reads SQIVND (reference sequence).

The J gene is TRBJ1-3, the V gene TRBV5-6; 7 positions match TRBD1. The CDR3 sequence is 18 residues long. V dropped 2 bases and J dropped 0; count of bases not matched to a gene: 11. Germline V CDR1 and CDR2: SGHDT, YYEEEE. Here the CDR3 DNA reads TGTGCCAGCAGCTTACAGGGACAGTTGGAAGACTCTGGAAACACCATATATTTT. Translated: CASSLQGQLEDSGNTIYF. Based on the CDR3 plus reference TRBV5-6 and TRBJ1-3, the full variable domain is DAGVTQSPTHLIKTRGQQVTLRCSPKSGHDTVSWYQQALGQGPQFIFQYYEEEERQRGNFPDRFSGHQFPNYSSELNVNALLLGDSALYLCASSLQGQLEDSGNTIYFGEGSWLTVV.

The chain links TRBV12-5 to TRBJ2-2; TRBD2 aligns across 15 bases. Germline-derived CDR1 and CDR2 are LGHNT and FRNRAP. Germline trimming cut 6 bases from V and 8 bases from J; bases unmatched to any gene: 7. There are 16 residues in the CDR3. Here the CDR3 reads CASGTGTSGRIGELFF. CDR3 sequence (DNA): TGTGCTAGTGGAACCGGGACTAGCGGGAGGATTGGGGAGCTGTTTTTT.

This clone was recorded once. This sequence joins TRBV11-2 and TRBJ2-5, with TRBD2 matching 7 bases. The CDR3 is 14 amino acids. CDR1 and CDR2 (germline): SGHAT, FQNNGV. J was trimmed by 1 base and V by 4 bases; bases with no gene match: 3. CDR3 in DNA: TGTGCCAGCAGCTCTTCTAGCGGCCAAGAGACCCAGTACTTC. Amino acid sequence: CASSSSSGQETQYF. Complete variable domain (other parts from reference TRBV11-2 and TRBJ2-5): EAGVAQSPRYKIIEKRQSVAFWCNPISGHATLYWYQQILGQGPKLLIQFQNNGVVDDSQLPKDRFSAERLKGVDSTLKIQPAKLEDSAVYLCASSSSSGQETQYFGPGTRLLVL.

This chain joins TRBV5-1 and TRBJ2-5; D remains unclear. This CDR3 spans 15 amino acids. The V gene lost 0 bases and the J gene lost 5 bases, with 14 bases spanning the gap. The germline V gene encodes CDR1 SGHRS and CDR2 YFSETQ. DNA for the CDR3: TGCGCCAGCAGCTTGGAGGCTTCCCCCGGGGAGACCCAGTACTTC. Its translation: CASSLEASPGETQYF. Based on the CDR3 plus reference TRBV5-1 and TRBJ2-5, the full variable domain is KAGVTQTPRYLIKTRGQQVTLSCSPISGHRSVSWYQQTPGQGLQFLFEYFSETQRNKGNFPGRFSGRQFSNSRSEMNVSTLELGDSALYLCASSLEASPGETQYFGPGTRLLVL.

This chain connects TRBV9 to TRBJ2-4; perhaps TRBD2 as D (5 bases). The V gene's germline CDR1 is SGDLS and CDR2 YYNGEE. The V and J ends lost 3 bases and 8 bases respectively, with 18 bases between them. The CDR3 length is 15 residues. The CDR3 reads CASSATPGPGDIQYF. The CDR3 nucleotides are TGTGCCAGCAGCGCCACCCCCGGCCCCGGGGACATTCAGTACTTC.

This chain connects TRBV19 to TRBJ1-2; tentatively, D is TRBD1 (6 bases). The CDR3 runs 13 residues. Trimming removed 11 bases at V and 1 base at J, with 14 bases between. Germline-derived CDR1 and CDR2 are LNHDA and SQIVND (reference sequence). As DNA, the CDR3 is TGTGCCTGCTCGGCAGGGGTTAACTATGGCTACACCTTC. This gives the protein CACSAGVNYGYTF.

The CDR3 bases are TGTGCAAGTCGCTTAAGGGGGAAAGGTGAAAAACTGTTTTTT. It yields the protein CASRLRGKGEKLFF. This chain joins TRBV12-2 and TRBJ1-4; the table assigns TRBD1, which was not confirmed against the DNA. TRBV12-2 is a listed pseudogene. The CDR3 extends over 14 amino acids.

This clone was seen just once. This chain links TRBV4-1 with TRBJ2-7, with D possibly matching TRBD2 (5 bases). Germline lookup yields CDR1 MGHRA and CDR2 YSYEKL. The CDR3 loop spans 14 amino acids. The V end was cut by 0 bases, the J end by 3 bases, with 9 bases between. As DNA, the CDR3 is TGCGCCAGCAGCCAAGATCGAGGGAACTACGAGCAGTACTTC. Translation gives CASSQDRGNYEQYF.

The rearrangement uses TRBV18 and TRBJ2-5; the match to TRBD2 covers 12 bases. Trimming at V came to 0 bases and at J to 4 bases, leaving 0 bases not matched to a gene. Germline V gene sequence: CDR1 KGHSH, CDR2 LQKENI. This CDR3 has 15 residues. Here the CDR3 DNA reads TGTGCCAGCTCACCACCGACTAGCGGGAGAGAGACCCAGTACTTC. Its protein is CASSPPTSGRETQYF.

The rearrangement links TRBV18 to TRBJ2-1; 9 positions agree with TRBD1. Unmatched junction bases numbered 12, after V lost 6 bases and J lost 6 bases. The CDR3 sequence is 16 residues long. Germline V gene sequence: CDR1 KGHSH, CDR2 LQKENI. The CDR3 nucleotides are TGTGCCAGCTCGCCAACCGGGACAGGGATCCCCAATGAGCAGTTCTTC. Amino acid sequence: CASSPTGTGIPNEQFF.

This clone came up a few times. The CDR3 loop reads CASGLDSQPQHF. In nucleotides, the CDR3 is TGTGCTAGTGGTTTGGACTCTCAGCCCCAGCATTTT. This chain uses TRBV12-5 with TRBJ1-5, with D unresolved. V was clipped by 1 base and J by 6 bases, with 4 bases between them. Germline V lookup: CDR1 LGHNT, CDR2 FRNRAP. This CDR3 has 12 amino acids. Full variable domain (missing parts from reference TRBV12-5 and TRBJ1-5): DARVTQTPRHKVTEMGQEVTMRCQPILGHNTVFWYRQTMMQGLELLAYFRNRAPLDDSGMPKDRFSAEMPDATLATLKIQPSEPRDSAVYFCASGLDSQPQHFGDGTRLSIL.